The T cell receptor (beta chain) under discussion was sequenced for a study of blood T cell repertoires in COVID-19. About the research overall: The study drew acute and convalescent COVID-19 samples from the United States, Italy and Spain. From T cells, B-cell-depleted T cells, or PBMCs came the material, which was cDNA or gDNA.

Authors' analysis steps: Reference gene primer amplification in the assay estimated nucleated cell counts. Only in-frame clones appear in the TCRdb table, and some are missing; sequencing was by immunoSEQ multiplex PCR. The V and J calls and clone size were taken over from that table, and D and trimming were inferred from the DNA. The sample contains fewer than 350,000 clones, more than 75% of which appear only once. Looked up from germline, CDR1 is SGHTA and CDR2 is FQGNSA. This CDR3 contains 15 residues. Trimming removed 3 bases from V and 8 bases from J; junction bases left unmatched: 5. This chain connects TRBV7-2 to TRBJ2-1; 12 positions agree with TRBD2. The sample comprised peripheral blood. The receptor was derived from a woman in her thirties who had recovered from COVID-19. The CDR3 loop reads CASSFALAGGDEQFF. The CDR3 DNA reads TGTGCCAGCAGCTTCGCTCTAGCGGGAGGGGATGAGCAGTTCTTC.